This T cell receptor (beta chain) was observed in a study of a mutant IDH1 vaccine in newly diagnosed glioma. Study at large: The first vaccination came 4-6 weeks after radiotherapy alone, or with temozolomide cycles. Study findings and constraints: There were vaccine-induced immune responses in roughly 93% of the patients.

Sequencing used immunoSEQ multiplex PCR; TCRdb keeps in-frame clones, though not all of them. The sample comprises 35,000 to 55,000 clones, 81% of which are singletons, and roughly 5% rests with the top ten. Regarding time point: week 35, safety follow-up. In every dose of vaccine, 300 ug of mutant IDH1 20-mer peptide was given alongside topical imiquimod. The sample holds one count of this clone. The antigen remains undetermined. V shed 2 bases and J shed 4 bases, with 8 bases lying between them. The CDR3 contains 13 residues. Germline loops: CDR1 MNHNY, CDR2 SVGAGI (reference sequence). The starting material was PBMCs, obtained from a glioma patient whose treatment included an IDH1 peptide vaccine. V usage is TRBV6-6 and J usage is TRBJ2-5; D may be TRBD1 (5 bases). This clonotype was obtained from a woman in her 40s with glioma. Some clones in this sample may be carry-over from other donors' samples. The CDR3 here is CASSYLQGETQYF. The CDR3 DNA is TGTGCCAGCAGTTACCTCCAGGGAGAGACCCAGTACTTC.